The clone carrying this T cell receptor beta chain was picked up one time. PCR amplification relied on 60 Vbeta primers (plus 13 Jbeta primers). TCRdb's table, derived via immunoSEQ multiplex PCR, lists solely in-frame clones and lacks some. This sample has some 93,000 clones, with around four fifths found just once. This sample is part of a study of cytomegalovirus exposure and HLA in healthy donors. Germline values: CDR1 GTSNPN, CDR2 SVGIG (reference sequence). The CDR3 contains 13 residues. Deletions cut 5 bases from V and 7 bases from J, with 14 bases between. The receptor's source is a woman aged 40 to 49 in good health and CMV-seronegative. The sequenced material came from PBMCs. The chain links TRBV30 to TRBJ2-2, with TRBD1 as a possible D gene (5 bases). CDR3 amino acids: CAWSGNLDGELFF. The CDR3 DNA reads TGTGCCTGGTCAGGGAATCTCGACGGGGAGCTGTTTTTT.